This T cell receptor (beta chain) was sequenced in a study of graft-versus-host responses after intestinal transplantation. This clone was observed a single time. Antigen unknown. Using immunoSEQ multiplex PCR, the repertoire was profiled, and TCRdb retains in-frame clones only, with some absent. The sample holds tens of thousands of clones; around 93% are singletons and the top ten take 7.6%. V shed 1 base, J shed 8 bases, and the junction held 7 bases outside the gene matches. CDR3 length equals 16 residues. Germline V lookup: CDR1 SGHAT, CDR2 FQNNGV. The J gene is TRBJ1-6, the V gene TRBV11-2; 8 bases align to TRBD1. This TCR came from a human donor who was the organ donor for an intestinal transplant. Here the sequenced sample was unstimulated CD8+ T cells sorted from spleen or lymph node cells, taken before transplant. CDR3 loop: CASSLVPGQGYSPLHF. The CDR3 nucleotides read TGTGCCAGCAGCTTAGTTCCCGGACAGGGCTATTCACCCCTCCACTTT.